This T cell receptor (beta chain) was recovered during a study of T cell responses to AZD1222 COVID-19 vaccine. General study findings and limits: Among the donors, most were white British and more were female, and clonal diversity was possibly underestimated.

Assay used: immunoSEQ multiplex PCR; TCRdb lists only in-frame clones, some missing. The sample yields roughly 81,000 clones, 75% to 90% seen once. Points on this clone: The antigen is unknown.

The sample in question was peripheral blood, obtained on day 0 of AZD1222 vaccination. The TCR was taken from an adult in good health.

CDR3 amino acids: CASSVQGGNNSPLHF. In nucleotides, the CDR3 is TGTGCCAGCAGTGTACAGGGAGGGAATAATTCACCCCTCCACTTT. V gene TRBV2 combines with J gene TRBJ1-6, with D possibly being TRBD1 (6 bases). The CDR3 is made up of 15 amino acids. V gave up 4 bases and J gave up 5 bases, with 12 bases separating them. Germline CDR1 SNHLY, CDR2 FYNNEI.